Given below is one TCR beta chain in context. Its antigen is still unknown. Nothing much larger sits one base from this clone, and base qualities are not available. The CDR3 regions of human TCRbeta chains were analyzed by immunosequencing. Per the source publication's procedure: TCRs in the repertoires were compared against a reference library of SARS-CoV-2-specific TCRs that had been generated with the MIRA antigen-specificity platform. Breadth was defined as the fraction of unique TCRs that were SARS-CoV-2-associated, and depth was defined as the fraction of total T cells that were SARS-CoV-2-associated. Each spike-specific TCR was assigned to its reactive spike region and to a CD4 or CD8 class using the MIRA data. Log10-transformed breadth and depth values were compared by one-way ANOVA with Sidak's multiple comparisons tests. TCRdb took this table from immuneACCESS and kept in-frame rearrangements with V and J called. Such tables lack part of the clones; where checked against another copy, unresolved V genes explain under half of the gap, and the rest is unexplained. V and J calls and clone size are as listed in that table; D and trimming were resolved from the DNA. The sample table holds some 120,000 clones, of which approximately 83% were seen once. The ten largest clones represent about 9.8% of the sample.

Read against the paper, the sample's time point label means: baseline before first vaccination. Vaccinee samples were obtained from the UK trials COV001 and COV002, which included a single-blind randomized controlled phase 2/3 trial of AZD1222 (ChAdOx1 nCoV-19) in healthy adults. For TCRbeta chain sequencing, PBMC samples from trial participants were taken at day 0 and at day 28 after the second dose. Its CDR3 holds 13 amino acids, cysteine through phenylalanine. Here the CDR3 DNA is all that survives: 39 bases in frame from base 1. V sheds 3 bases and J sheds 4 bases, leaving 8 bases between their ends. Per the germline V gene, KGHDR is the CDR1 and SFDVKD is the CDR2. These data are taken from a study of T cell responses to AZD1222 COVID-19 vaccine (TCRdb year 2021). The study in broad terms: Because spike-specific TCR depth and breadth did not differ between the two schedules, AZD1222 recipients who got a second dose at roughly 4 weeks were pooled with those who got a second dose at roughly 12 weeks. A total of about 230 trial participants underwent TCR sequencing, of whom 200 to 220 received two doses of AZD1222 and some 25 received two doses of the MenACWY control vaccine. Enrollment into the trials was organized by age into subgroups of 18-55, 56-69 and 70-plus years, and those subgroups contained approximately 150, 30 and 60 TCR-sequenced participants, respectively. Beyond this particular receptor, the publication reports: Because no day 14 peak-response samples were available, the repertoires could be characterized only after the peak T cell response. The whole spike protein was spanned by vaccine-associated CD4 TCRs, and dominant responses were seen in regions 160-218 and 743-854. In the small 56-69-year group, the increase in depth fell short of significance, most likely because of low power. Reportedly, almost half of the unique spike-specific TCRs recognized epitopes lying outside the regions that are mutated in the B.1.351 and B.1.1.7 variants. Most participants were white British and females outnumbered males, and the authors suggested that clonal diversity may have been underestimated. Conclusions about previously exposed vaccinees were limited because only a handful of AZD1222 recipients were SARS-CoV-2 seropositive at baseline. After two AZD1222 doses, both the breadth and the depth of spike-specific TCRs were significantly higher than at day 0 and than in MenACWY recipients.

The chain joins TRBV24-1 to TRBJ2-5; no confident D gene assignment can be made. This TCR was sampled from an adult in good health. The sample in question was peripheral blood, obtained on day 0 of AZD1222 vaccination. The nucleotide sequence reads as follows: TGTGCCACCAGTGATGGGAAGGGAGAGACCCAGTACTTC. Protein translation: CATSDGKGETQYF.